This T cell receptor beta chain was sequenced for a study of blood T cell repertoires in COVID-19. Study-level background: Whether acute or convalescent, the COVID-19 samples came from the United States, Italy and Spain. T cells, B-cell-depleted T cells, or PBMCs supplied cDNA or gDNA.

Generated by immunoSEQ multiplex PCR, the TCRdb table keeps only in-frame clones and is missing some. The table includes 80,000 or so clones, around 86% detected once. Per the germline V gene, CDR1 is MNHNS and CDR2 is SASEGT. The CDR3 covers 15 residues. J was trimmed by 2 bases and V by 1 base; bases with no gene match: 2. Sequencing was done on a sample of peripheral blood. This clonotype was obtained from a woman aged 55-70 years with acute or convalescent COVID-19. This chain connects TRBV6-1 to TRBJ1-1; 9 bases are shared with TRBD1. CDR3 bases: TGTGCCAGCAGTGAAGGGGGACAGGGAAACACTGAAGCTTTCTTT. Amino acids: CASSEGGQGNTEAFF.